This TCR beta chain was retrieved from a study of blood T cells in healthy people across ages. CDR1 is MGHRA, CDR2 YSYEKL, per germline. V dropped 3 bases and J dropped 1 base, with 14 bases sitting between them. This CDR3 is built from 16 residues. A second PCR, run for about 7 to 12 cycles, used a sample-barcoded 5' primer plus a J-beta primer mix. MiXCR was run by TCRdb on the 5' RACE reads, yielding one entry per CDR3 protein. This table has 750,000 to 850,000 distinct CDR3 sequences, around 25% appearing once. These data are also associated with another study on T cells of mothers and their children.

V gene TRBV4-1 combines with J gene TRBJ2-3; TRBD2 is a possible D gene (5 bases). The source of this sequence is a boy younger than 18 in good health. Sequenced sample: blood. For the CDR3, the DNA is TGCGCCAGCAGCCATGACGCCCGGGGAGGCACAGATACGCAGTATTTT. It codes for CASSHDARGGTDTQYF.